This record covers a single T cell receptor (beta chain). Its antigen is not known. This sample stems from a study of vaccination and CD4 T cells after COVID-19. Study details: A positive SARS-CoV-2 nasal swab PCR result was recorded for each convalescent patient; about 9 were mild and one severe.

Overall study findings and caveats: A nonsignificant median increase from around 20 to 38 SARS-CoV-2-reactive clonotypes was observed.

The CDR3 length is 15 residues. CDR1 and CDR2 from the germline V gene are KGHSH and LQKENI. V lost 1 base, J lost 4 bases, and 5 bases stayed unmatched. Treatment in this sample: roughly 10-day PBMC culture with coronavirus spike peptide pools or control peptides (ViraFEST assay). ViraFEST sequenced TCRs after peptide-pool expansion of antigen-specific T cells. Sequencing of DNA taken from cultured CD4+ T cells relied on the Oncomine TCR Beta short-read assay. Investigators isolated genomic DNA from cultured CD4+ T cells. TCRdb fed the PCR reads into MiXCR, producing one record per CDR3 protein. The table records 9,500 to 15,000 distinct CDR3 sequences, 60% of them present only once.

This sequence joins TRBV18 and TRBJ2-5; TRBD2 matches at 8 bases. This clonotype originated in a human donor who had recovered from COVID-19. Source material: CD4+ T cells from blood, cultured in vitro. CDR3 sequence: CASSPRGGSRETQYF. The CDR3 DNA reads TGTGCCAGCTCACCACGCGGGGGGAGTCGAGAGACCCAGTACTTC.